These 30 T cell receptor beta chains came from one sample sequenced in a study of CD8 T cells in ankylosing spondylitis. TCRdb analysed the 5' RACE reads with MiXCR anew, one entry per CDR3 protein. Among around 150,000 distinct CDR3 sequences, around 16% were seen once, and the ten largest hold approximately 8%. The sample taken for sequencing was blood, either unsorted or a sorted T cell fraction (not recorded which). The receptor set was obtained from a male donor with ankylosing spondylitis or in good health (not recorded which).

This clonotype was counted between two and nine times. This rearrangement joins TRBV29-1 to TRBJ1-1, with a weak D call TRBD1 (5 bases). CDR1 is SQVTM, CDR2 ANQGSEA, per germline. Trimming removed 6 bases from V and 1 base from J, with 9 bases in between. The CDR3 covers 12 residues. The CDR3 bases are TGCAGCGTCGGGACGGGGAACACTGAAGCTTTCTTT. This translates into CSVGTGNTEAFF.

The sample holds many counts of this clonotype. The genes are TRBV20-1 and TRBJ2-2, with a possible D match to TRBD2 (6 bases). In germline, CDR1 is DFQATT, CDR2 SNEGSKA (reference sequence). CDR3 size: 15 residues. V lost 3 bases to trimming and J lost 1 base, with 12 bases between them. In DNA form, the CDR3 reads TGCAGTGCTAGGCCCCTAGCGTTGAACACCGGGGAGCTGTTTTTT. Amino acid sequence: CSARPLALNTGELFF.

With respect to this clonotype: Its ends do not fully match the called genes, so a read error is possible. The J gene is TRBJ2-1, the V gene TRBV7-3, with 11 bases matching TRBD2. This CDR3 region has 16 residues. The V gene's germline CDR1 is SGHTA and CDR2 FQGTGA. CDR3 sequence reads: CASSLTSGGSYNEQFF. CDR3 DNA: TGTGCCAGCAGCCTAACTAGCGGGGGCTCCTACAATGAGCAGTTCTTC.

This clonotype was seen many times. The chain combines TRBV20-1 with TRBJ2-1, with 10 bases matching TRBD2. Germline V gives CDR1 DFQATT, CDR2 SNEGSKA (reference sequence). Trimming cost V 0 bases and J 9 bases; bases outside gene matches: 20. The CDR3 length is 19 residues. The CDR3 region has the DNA TGCAGTGCTAGAGATCGGGCAGGGGGCCTAGCGGGAGTTGATCGTGAGCAGTTCTTC. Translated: CSARDRAGGLAGVDREQFF.

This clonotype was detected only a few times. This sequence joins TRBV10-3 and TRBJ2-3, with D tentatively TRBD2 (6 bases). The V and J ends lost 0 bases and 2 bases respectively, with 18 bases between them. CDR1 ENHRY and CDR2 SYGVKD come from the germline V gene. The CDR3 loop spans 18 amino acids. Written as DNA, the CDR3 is TGTGCCATCAGTGAGTCGGGACTCTTCCCCGGTACCACAGATACGCAGTATTTT. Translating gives CAISESGLFPGTTDTQYF.

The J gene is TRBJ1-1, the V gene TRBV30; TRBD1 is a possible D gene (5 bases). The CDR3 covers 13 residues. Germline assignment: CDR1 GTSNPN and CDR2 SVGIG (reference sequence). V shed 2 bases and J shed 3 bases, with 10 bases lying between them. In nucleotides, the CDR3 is TGTGCCTGGAGTACCGGGGGGTACACTGAAGCTTTCTTT. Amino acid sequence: CAWSTGGYTEAFF. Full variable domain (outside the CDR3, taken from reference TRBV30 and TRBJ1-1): SQTIHQWPATLVQPVGSPLSLECTVEGTSNPNLYWYRQAAGRGLQLLFYSVGIGQISSEVPQNLSASRPQDRQFILSSKKLLLSDSGFYLCAWSTGGYTEAFFGQGTRLTVV.

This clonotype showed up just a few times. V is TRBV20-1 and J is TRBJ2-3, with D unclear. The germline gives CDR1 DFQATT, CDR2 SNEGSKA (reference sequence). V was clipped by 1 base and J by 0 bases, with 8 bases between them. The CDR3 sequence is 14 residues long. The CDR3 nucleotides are TGCAGTGCTAGAGGCCGACTCAGCACAGATACGCAGTATTTT. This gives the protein CSARGRLSTDTQYF.

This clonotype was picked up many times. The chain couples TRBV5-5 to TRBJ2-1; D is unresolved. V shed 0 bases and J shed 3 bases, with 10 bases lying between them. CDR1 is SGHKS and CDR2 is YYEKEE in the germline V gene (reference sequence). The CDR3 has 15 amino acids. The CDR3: CASSLERPSYNEQFF. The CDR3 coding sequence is TGTGCCAGCAGCTTGGAGCGTCCCAGCTACAATGAGCAGTTCTTC.

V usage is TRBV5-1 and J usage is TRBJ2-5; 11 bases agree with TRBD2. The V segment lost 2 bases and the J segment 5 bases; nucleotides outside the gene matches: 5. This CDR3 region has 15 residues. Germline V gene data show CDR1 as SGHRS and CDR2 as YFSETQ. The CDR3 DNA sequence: TGCGCCAGCAGCTTCTTAGCGGGAGGGCGCGAGACCCAGTACTTC. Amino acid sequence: CASSFLAGGRETQYF.

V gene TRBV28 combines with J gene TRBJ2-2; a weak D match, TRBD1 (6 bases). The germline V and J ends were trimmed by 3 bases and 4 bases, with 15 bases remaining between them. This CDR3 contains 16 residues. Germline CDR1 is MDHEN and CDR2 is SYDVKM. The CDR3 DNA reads TGTGCCAGCAGTTTGGCCGGCAGGGGCGGCACCGGGGAGCTGTTTTTT. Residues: CASSLAGRGGTGELFF.

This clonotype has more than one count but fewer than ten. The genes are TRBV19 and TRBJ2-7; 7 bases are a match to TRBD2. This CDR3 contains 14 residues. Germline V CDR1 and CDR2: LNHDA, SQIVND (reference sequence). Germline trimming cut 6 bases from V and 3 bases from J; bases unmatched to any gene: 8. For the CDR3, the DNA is TGTGCCAGTAGCCGCGGGACTACTTTCTACGAGCAGTACTTC. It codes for CASSRGTTFYEQYF.

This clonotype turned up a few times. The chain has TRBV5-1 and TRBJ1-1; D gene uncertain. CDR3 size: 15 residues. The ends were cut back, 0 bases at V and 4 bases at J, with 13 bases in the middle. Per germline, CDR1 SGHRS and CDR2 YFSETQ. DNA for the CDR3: TGCGCCAGCAGCTTGGGCGACTATCCGGTCACTGAAGCTTTCTTT. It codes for CASSLGDYPVTEAFF.

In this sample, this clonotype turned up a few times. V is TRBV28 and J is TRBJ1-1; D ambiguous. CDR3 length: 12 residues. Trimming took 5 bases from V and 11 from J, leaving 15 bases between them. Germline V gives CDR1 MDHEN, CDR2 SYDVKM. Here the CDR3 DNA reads TGTGCCAGCAGTCCCCCACGGAGTGGTGCTTTCTTT. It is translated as CASSPPRSGAFF.

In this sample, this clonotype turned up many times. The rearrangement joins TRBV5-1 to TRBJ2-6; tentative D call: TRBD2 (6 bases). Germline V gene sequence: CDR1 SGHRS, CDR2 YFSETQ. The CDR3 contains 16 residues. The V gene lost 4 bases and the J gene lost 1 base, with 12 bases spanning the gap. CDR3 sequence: CASSRGGDSGANVLTF. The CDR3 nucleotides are TGCGCCAGCAGCCGGGGCGGGGATTCTGGGGCCAACGTCCTGACTTTC.

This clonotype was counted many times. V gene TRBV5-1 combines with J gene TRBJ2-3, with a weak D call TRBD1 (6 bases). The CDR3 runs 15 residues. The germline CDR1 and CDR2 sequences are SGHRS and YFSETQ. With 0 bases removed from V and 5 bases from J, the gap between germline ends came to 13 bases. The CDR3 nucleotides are TGCGCCAGCAGCTTGGAGCCAGGGGAAGGAGATACGCAGTATTTT. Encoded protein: CASSLEPGEGDTQYF.

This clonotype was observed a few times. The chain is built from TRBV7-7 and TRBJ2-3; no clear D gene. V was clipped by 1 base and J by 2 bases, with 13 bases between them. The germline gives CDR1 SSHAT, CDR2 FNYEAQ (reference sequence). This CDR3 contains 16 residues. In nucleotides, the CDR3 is TGTGCCAGCAGCTTAGGAGGCAGCCGATACACAGATACGCAGTATTTT. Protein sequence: CASSLGGSRYTDTQYF.

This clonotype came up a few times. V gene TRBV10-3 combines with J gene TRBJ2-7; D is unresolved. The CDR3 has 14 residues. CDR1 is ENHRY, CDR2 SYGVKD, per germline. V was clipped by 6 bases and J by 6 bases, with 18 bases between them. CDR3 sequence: CAISLNSPPLEQYF. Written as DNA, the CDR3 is TGTGCCATCAGCCTCAACTCCCCTCCCCTCGAGCAGTACTTC.

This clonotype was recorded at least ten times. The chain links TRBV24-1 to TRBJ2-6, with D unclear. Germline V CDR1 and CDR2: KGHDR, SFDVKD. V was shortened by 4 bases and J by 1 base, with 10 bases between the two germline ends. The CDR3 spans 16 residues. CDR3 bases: TGTGCCACCAGTGACGCCCCAGTATCTGGGGCCAACGTCCTGACTTTC. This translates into CATSDAPVSGANVLTF.

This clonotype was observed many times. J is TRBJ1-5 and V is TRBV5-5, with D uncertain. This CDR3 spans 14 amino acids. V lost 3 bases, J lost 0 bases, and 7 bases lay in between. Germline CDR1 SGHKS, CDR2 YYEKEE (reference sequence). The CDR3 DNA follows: TGTGCCAGCAGCTCGGACGATAGCAATCAGCCCCAGCATTTT. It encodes CASSSDDSNQPQHF.

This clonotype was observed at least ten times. The CDR3 nucleotides read TGTGCCAGCGGACAGGGGGTCAGCGGTGGCTACACCTTC. The encoded protein is CASGQGVSGGYTF. This chain uses TRBV2 with TRBJ1-2; 10 nucleotides agree with TRBD1. Per the germline V gene, CDR1 is SNHLY and CDR2 is FYNNEI. This CDR3 spans 13 amino acids. The J segment lost 7 bases and the V segment lost 8 bases, leaving 7 bases of the junction unmatched.

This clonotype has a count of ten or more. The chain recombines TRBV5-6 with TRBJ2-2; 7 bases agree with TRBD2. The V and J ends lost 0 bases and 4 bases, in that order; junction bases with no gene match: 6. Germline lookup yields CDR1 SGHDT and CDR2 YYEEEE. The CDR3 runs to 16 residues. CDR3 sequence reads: CASSLAGEGGTGELFF. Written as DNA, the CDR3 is TGTGCCAGCAGCTTGGCGGGGGAGGGCGGCACCGGGGAGCTGTTTTTT.

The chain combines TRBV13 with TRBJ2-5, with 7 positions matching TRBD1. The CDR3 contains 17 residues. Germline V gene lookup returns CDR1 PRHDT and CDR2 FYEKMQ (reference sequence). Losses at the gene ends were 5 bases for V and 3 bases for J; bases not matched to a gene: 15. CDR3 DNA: TGTGCCAGCAGCCGCCCACCCTCCGGGACAGAAGAAGAGACCCAGTACTTC. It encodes CASSRPPSGTEEETQYF.

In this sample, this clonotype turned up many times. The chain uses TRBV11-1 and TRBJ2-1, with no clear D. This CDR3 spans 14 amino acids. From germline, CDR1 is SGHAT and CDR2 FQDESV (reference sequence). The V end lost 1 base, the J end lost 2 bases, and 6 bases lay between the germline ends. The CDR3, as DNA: TGTGCCAGCAGCTTAGGTAGCACCTACAATGAGCAGTTCTTC. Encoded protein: CASSLGSTYNEQFF. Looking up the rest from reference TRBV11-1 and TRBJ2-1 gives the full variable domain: EAEVAQSPRYKITEKSQAVAFWCDPISGHATLYWYRQILGQGPELLVQFQDESVVDDSQLPKDRFSAERLKGVDSTLKIQPAELGDSAMYLCASSLGSTYNEQFFGPGTRLTVL.

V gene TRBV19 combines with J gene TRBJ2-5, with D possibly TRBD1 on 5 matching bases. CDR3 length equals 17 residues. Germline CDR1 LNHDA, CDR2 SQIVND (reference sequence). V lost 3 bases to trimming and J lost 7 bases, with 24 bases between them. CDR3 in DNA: TGTGCCAGTAGTATCTGGTCAGCAGGGCCCCTCCGCGGGACCCAGTACTTC. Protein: CASSIWSAGPLRGTQYF.

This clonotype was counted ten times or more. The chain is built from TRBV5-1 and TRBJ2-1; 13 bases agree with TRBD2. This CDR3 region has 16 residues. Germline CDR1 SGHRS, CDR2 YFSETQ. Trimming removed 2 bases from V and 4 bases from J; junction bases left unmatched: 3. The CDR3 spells CASSFGLAGEYNEQFF. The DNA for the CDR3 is TGCGCCAGCAGCTTCGGACTAGCGGGAGAGTACAATGAGCAGTTCTTC.

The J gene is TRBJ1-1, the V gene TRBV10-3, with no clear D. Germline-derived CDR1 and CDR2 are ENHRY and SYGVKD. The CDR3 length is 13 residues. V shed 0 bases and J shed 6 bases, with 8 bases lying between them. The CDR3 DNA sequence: TGTGCCATCAGTGAGTCGGAGCAGGCTGAAGCTTTCTTT. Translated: CAISESEQAEAFF.

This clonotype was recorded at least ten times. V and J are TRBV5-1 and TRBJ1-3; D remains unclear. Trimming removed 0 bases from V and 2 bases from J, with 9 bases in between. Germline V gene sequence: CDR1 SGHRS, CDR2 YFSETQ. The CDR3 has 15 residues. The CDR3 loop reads CASSLEPVAGNTIYF. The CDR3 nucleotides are TGCGCCAGCAGCTTGGAGCCCGTAGCTGGAAACACCATATATTTT.

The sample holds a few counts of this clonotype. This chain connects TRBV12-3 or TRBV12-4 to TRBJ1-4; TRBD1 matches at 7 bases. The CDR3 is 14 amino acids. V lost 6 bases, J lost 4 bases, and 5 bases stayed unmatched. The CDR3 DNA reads TGTGCCAGCAGCCAGGGACAGCTTAATGAAAAACTGTTTTTT. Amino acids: CASSQGQLNEKLFF.

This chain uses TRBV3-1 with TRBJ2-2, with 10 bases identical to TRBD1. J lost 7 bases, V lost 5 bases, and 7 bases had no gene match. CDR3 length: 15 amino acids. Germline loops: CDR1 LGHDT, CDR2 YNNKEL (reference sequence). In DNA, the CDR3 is TGTGCCAGCAGCACCCGGACAGGGGGGGTCGGGGAGCTGTTTTTT. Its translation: CASSTRTGGVGELFF.

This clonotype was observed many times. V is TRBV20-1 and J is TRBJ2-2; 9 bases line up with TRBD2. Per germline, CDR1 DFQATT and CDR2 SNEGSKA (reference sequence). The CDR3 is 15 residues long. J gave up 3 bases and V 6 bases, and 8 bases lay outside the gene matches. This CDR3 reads CSALPLAGDTGELFF. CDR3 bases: TGCAGTGCACTCCCCTTAGCGGGGGACACCGGGGAGCTGTTTTTT.